A selection of T cell receptor beta chains follows, all from one sample in a study of T cell responses to AZD1222 COVID-19 vaccine. Clones were read by immunoSEQ multiplex PCR, and TCRdb kept only the in-frame ones, dropping some. The sample records 140,000 to 150,000 clones, 70% to 90% being singletons. This sample comprised peripheral blood, obtained on day 0 of AZD1222 vaccination. The receptors originated from an adult in good health. CDR3s leave out the opening cysteine and the closing phenylalanine or tryptophan. Fields, in order: J gene, D gene, V gene, CDR3 length, CDR3 protein. A D gene is named only where the DNA matches it firmly.

TRBJ2-1 | TRBD1 | TRBV2 | 12 | AGQGTAPRNEQF
TRBJ1-2 | NA | TRBV9 | 12 | ASSGAGRSYGYT
TRBJ1-1 | NA | TRBV3-1/TRBV3-2 | 11 | ASSRTMNTEAF
TRBJ1-4 | NA | TRBV6-5 | 10 | ASTSVGEKLF
TRBJ1-1 | TRBD1 | TRBV5-1 | 13 | ASSFQGAVNTEAF
TRBJ2-2 | NA | TRBV6-2/TRBV6-3 | 11 | ASSYYRTGELF
TRBJ1-1 | NA | TRBV2 | 13 | ASSEAEQDHTEAF
TRBJ1-3 | TRBD1 | TRBV6-5 | 13 | ASSRQGGPGNTIY
TRBJ1-4 | NA | TRBV3-1/TRBV3-2 | 14 | ASSQGQTFAGEKLF
TRBJ1-3 | TRBD1 | TRBV11-2 | 14 | ASSSLQGARGNTIY
TRBJ1-6 | NA | TRBV5-1 | 14 | ASSLAGSLGYSPLH
TRBJ2-2 | NA | TRBV2 | 11 | ASSGGAGGELF
TRBJ2-7 | NA | TRBV4-2 | 10 | ASSQASVGQY
TRBJ1-1 | NA | TRBV27 | 13 | ASTSHPSGNTEAF
TRBJ2-7 | NA | TRBV28 | 11 | ASTRGSSYEQY
TRBJ2-7 | TRBD2 | TRBV9 | 12 | ASSVGLAAYEQY
TRBJ1-5 | NA | TRBV7-6 | 10 | ASSSLAGPQH
TRBJ1-1 | NA | TRBV5-1 | 16 | ASSPGLAAGDMNTEAF
TRBJ1-1 | NA | TRBV15 | 11 | ATSPRVNTEAF
TRBJ2-2 | TRBD2 | TRBV29-1 | 13 | SVAGLAGVDGELF
TRBJ2-5 | NA | TRBV6-5 | 9 | ASSLAETQY
TRBJ2-7 | TRBD2 | TRBV19 | 17 | ASRGLASGSGIPAYEQY
TRBJ2-1 | TRBD1 | TRBV24-1 | 14 | ATSDWGQGAGDEQF
TRBJ2-5 | NA | TRBV7-9 | 12 | ASSSTTYQETQY
TRBJ2-7 | NA | TRBV6-5 | 10 | ASSSPIYEQY
TRBJ2-7 | NA | TRBV29-1 | 10 | SVTDGSSEQY
TRBJ1-1 | NA | TRBV5-1 | 11 | ASSLGGQNEAF
TRBJ1-6 | NA | TRBV19 | 13 | ASTSFGRGNSPLH
TRBJ2-1 | NA | TRBV5-4 | 11 | ASSLIAGNEQF
TRBJ2-7 | TRBD1 | TRBV18 | 13 | ASSPGQGDLYEQY
TRBJ2-1 | NA | TRBV28 | 11 | ASSLPGRNEQF
TRBJ1-1 | NA | TRBV14 | 12 | ASSQGAMSAEAF
TRBJ2-3 | TRBD2 | TRBV4-1 | 15 | ASSHNSRGGRTDTQY
TRBJ1-6 | NA | TRBV7-8 | 13 | ASSEYQGSNSPLH
TRBJ2-7 | TRBD2 | TRBV3-1/TRBV3-2 | 14 | ASSQGLAGAYYEQY
TRBJ2-1 | TRBD2 | TRBV7-8 | 14 | ASSSSPGLGRYEQF